This T cell receptor (beta chain) was sequenced in a study of shared clonotypes between healthy human individuals. General study points: Relative to their counterparts shared across all four donors, non-shared clonotypes exhibited diminished generation probabilities.

Sequencing used immunoSEQ multiplex PCR; TCRdb keeps in-frame clones, though not all of them. The data hold around 700,000 clones, with around 73% observed a single time. Adult donors, all healthy and HIV-negative, had no recent acute infections or vaccinations. CD4+ cells yielded CD45RA+ naive and CD45RA-negative memory subsets. This clone was recorded only once. Its specificity is not known. Sequenced: memory CD4+ T cells sorted from blood. Described subset: CD45RA-negative fraction. The receptor's source is a woman in her thirties in good health.

The CDR3 protein is CASSLGPNQPQHF. CDR3 bases: TGTGCCAGCAGCTTGGGACCGAATCAGCCCCAGCATTTT. The chain couples TRBV5-5 to TRBJ1-5; D uncertain. Germline assignment: CDR1 SGHKS and CDR2 YYEKEE (reference sequence). The CDR3 has 13 residues. The ends were cut back, 0 bases at V and 4 bases at J, with 5 bases in the middle.